This T cell receptor beta chain is drawn from a study of CD8 T cells in ankylosing spondylitis. 5'-RACE, quantitative and with molecular barcodes, yielded the TCR beta libraries. In TCRdb, the 5' RACE reads were re-called with MiXCR into one record per CDR3 protein. The sample carries about 700,000 distinct CDR3 sequences, roughly 19% recorded once. A word on this clonotype: No antigen is known for it.

General observations from the study: According to the report, clones linked to the disease were significantly enriched in matched synovial fluid samples taken from ankylosing spondylitis patients. Prior literature has documented some motif variants in synovial fluid and blood from reactive arthritis. It appeared that ankylosing spondylitis blood was characterized by a TCR beta motif of fewer than 10 highly homologous variants. In peripheral blood, disease-linked CD8+ clones occurred at relatively low frequencies.

With 6 bases removed from V and 8 bases from J, the gap between germline ends came to 7 bases. This CDR3 is 11 amino acids long. CDR1 and CDR2 from the germline V gene are MNHNY and SVGAGI (reference sequence). The sequenced sample consisted of blood, either unsorted or a sorted T cell fraction (not recorded which). The rearrangement links TRBV6-6 to TRBJ1-4; D unclear. The clonotype comes from a male donor with ankylosing spondylitis. In nucleotides, the CDR3 is TGTGCCAGCAGCGGCAGAGAAAAACTGTTTTTT. This encodes CASSGREKLFF.